This TCR beta chain was sequenced in a study of cytomegalovirus exposure and HLA in healthy donors listed by TCRdb under 2017. Background on the whole study: An earlier analysis of approximately 640 of the donors reported 276 Gb of sequence data and roughly 110 million unique TCR beta sequences from 190 million or so T cells. HLA typing covered class I and class II loci at four-digit resolution. An earlier analysis of 500 to 650 of the donors applied high-throughput TCR beta sequencing to assess whether each TCR beta V gene segment acted as functional or pseudogenic. Of the roughly 390 genotyped donors, roughly 80% were placed in the genetic ancestry cluster associated with self-reported Caucasian donors. Donor age, sex, ethnicity and CMV serostatus were collected together with the repertoire data. The study aimed to test whether signatures of past pathogen exposure could be identified by cataloging public T cell receptors. Across some 400 genotyped donors of the cohort, an average of about 240,000 unique TCR beta nucleotide sequences per donor were sequenced, and around 20% of those sequences were non-productive. Roughly 300 gigabases of sequencing data and around 85 million unique TCR sequences made up an early release that covered approximately 700 HLA-typed donors. A separate validation cohort of approximately 120 different subjects was used in addition to the approximately 640-subject first cohort. In a later analysis, previously published TCR beta repertoires from 666 donors were re-analyzed and high-resolution HLA genotyping was added so that TCR occurrence patterns could be studied. All discovery cohort repertoires had been generated using a single sequencing platform. Typing coverage differed by locus: A, B, C, DRB1 and DQB1 were typed in about 629-640 donors, DQA1 in about 560, DPA1 in around 580, and DPB1 in approximately 450. To predict cytomegalovirus infection status, the study brought together high-throughput TCR immunosequencing, statistical association of individual TCRs with disease status, and machine learning. The study used immunosequencing to profile the T cell repertoires of some 600 subjects and linked those repertoires to cytomegalovirus serostatus. In the later analysis, no new phenotypic data were used to find candidate immune exposures; instead, reliance was placed on TCR beta sequences and their occurrence across donors. About 5 DR-DQ haplotypes were handled as single units for association and clustering, since linkage in the cohort was strong. Genome-wide SNP genotypes for about 65% of the 666 donors were used in a later genetic analysis, which treated that subset as a discovery cohort.

Points on this clone: Its antigen is still unknown. It has no much larger one-base neighbor in the sample; base qualities were not kept.

Germline trimming amounts to 7 bases on V and 3 bases on J, with 11 as the count of junction bases outside the gene matches. The CDR3 spans 16 residues, from the cysteine through the phenylalanine. Only the CDR3 portion is preserved as DNA: 48 bases, with reading frame beginning at the first base. As encoded in the germline V gene (reference sequence), CDR1 is LNHDA while CDR2 is SQIVND. The cohort consisted of 650 to 700 healthy bone marrow donors. Cohort members were all nominally healthy when sampled, although unrecorded immune exposures were likely present. The donor tested CMV seronegative, placing the donor among the approximately 400 seronegative members of the cohort. Each donor provided a peripheral blood sample, and peripheral blood mononuclear cells were used for TCR beta sequencing. Genomic DNA was extracted from the blood cell samples with the Qiagen DNeasy Blood Extraction Kit. What the study reported, not specific to this receptor: Most TCR sequences were seen in very few donors, while some public TCRs were found in many individuals. Specific HLA alleles were associated with 15,000 to 20,000 TCR beta sequences at a false discovery rate of 0.05 in a later analysis. V-gene and J-gene trimming of TCR beta chains was associated with a missense DCLRE1C variant in a later genetic analysis, and the association was replicated in an independent cohort. Only TCR beta chains were sequenced in this cohort, and the absence of alpha or paired-chain data limited detectable features. Because the 87-base-pair reads could not distinguish some IMGT-functional V segments, including TRBV6-2 and TRBV6-3, those segments were excluded. It was suggested by the authors that the approach could potentially be generalized to other disease states and immunological phenotypes. A few of the identified cytomegalovirus-associated TCR beta chains were confirmed in vitro to be specific for cytomegalovirus antigens. A later analysis found that HLA-associated TCR beta chains were more clonally expanded and had lower generation probabilities than equally common non-associated chains. The study listed 150 to 200 TCR beta chains as associated with cytomegalovirus. A later analysis reported that several top co-occurrence clusters appeared linked to parvovirus B19, influenza, CMV and Epstein-Barr virus. In a later genetic analysis, fewer N-insertions in productive TCRs were reported among donors in an Asian-associated ancestry cluster than the roughly 700-donor mean. According to a later analysis, most CMV-associated TCR beta chains appeared to be HLA-restricted, and the HLA associations seemed to be driven largely by CMV exposure. The presence/absence analyses assumed that sequencing depth was roughly uniform across donors, and that assumption may not be true. Linkage disequilibrium might explain the correlated functional status among segregating V segments, but an unknown experimental factor could not be excluded. In an earlier analysis of fewer than 750 of the donors, most TCR beta V segments were observed in productive rearrangements about 90% or about 30% of the time, broadly matching IMGT annotations. In a later analysis, TCR association rates were found to vary across HLA loci, with the most associated TCRs seen for DRB1 alleles and the fewest for HLA-C alleles. In both the original and validation cohorts, the classifier was reported to diagnose cytomegalovirus status with high specificity and sensitivity. HLA typing was unavailable for some donors at each locus, so association tests used only the typed subset. For the cohort, immune exposure information was limited to CMV serostatus. Because counts were too low, 15 to 20 rarely observed V segments, including chromosome 9 orphons, were left out of the earlier analysis of about 620 of the donors. A further reported finding was that TCR beta sequences accurately predicted the HLA-A and HLA-B alleles for most subjects in the first cohort. Strong co-occurrence of HLA alleles, especially DR and DQ, made assigning TCR associations to individual alleles difficult. The sequencing pipeline was judged likely to have produced a cluster of highly shared sequence variants as a technical artifact.

The library was obtained by the immunoSEQ multiplex PCR assay. For the multiplex PCR, a mixture combining 60 forward primers for TCR Vbeta segments and 13 reverse primers for TCR Jbeta segments was used. A multiplex PCR assay on genomic DNA amplified the CDR3 region of rearranged TCR beta genes. The amplified TCR beta libraries were sequenced on the Illumina HiSeq System as 87-base-pair reads. Processing in the source paper ran as follows. In a later analysis, about 80 million unique TCR beta chains were counted across the roughly 670 repertoires, and approximately 9.9 million of these chains were shared by at least two donors. A nearest-neighbor algorithm error-corrected the raw reads and collapsed the reads into unique sequences, merging closely related sequences to remove PCR and sequencing errors. To assign V, D and J gene segments, CDR3 sequences were aligned to IMGT reference sequences. For a sequence to be retained, a match of at least six nucleotides to both a V gene segment and a J gene segment was required. A rearrangement counted as productive if the CDR3 had no stop codons and remained in frame with V and J, and every other rearrangement counted as non-productive. CDR3 was defined according to IMGT convention as the region running from the second conserved V-encoded cysteine to the conserved J-encoded phenylalanine. The earlier analysis of about 500 of the donors excluded sequences that lacked an unambiguous match to a single V gene segment. In an earlier analysis of roughly 600 of the donors, a V segment was called functional when productive rearrangements were above 56.7%, and segregating when the standard deviation between donors exceeded 5%. A statistical classification framework was built for diagnosing cytomegalovirus status from the catalog of TCR beta chain sequences. V and J gene assignment, in a later analysis, came from comparing TCR nucleotide sequences with IMGT/GENE-DB human TR gene sequences. The TCRdist pipeline was used in a later analysis to assign CDR3 sequences and most-parsimonious VDJ recombination scenarios. In a later analysis, every TCR beta chain was defined by the combination of its CDR3 amino acid sequence and its V-gene family, and reads without a unique V-gene family were dropped. As a way to deal with suspected cross-contamination and a sequencing artifact, a later analysis dropped roughly 620 nucleotide sequences that were highly shared and had low generation probability. For each public chain, a later analysis derived a clonal expansion index from normalized ranks of inferred template counts within each repertoire. Generation probabilities in a later analysis came from a VDJ recombination model fitted to out-of-frame rearrangements, and those results were checked against IGoR. In a later analysis, TCR-TCR, TCR-HLA and TCR-CMV co-occurrence was scored with hypergeometric tests, and a repertoire-size bias correction was applied to TCR pairs. To estimate false discovery rates, a later analysis permuted the HLA or CMV assignments 20 times. In a later analysis, co-occurring TCRs were grouped with DBSCAN, and TCRdist sequence similarity was added when clustering was performed within HLA-allele-positive subsets. Repertoires with fewer than 30,000 or more than 120,000 public chains were left out of co-occurrence clustering, as were a handful of repertoires with anomalous nucleotide sharing. This immuneACCESS table, as held by TCRdb, lists in-frame sequences with V and J called but not all clones. Of the missing ones, under half trace to an unresolved V gene in checked studies; the others have no known cause. The V and J calls and clone size come from that table; D and trimming were worked out from the DNA. This sample comprises roughly 140,000 clones, about 74% of them detected only once. 4.9% of the sample comes from the top ten.

This chain joins TRBV19 to TRBJ2-5, with TRBD1 matching 10 junction bases. The clonotype was recovered from a woman in her fifties or sixties in good health and CMV-seronegative. The sequenced sample was PBMCs. The CDR3 in this case is CASKRDRGSTEETQYF. The DNA sequence follows: TGTGCCAGTAAGAGGGACAGGGGCAGTACTGAAGAGACCCAGTACTTC.